A single sample is the source of the 8 T cell receptor beta chains below, sequenced in a study of blood T cell repertoires in COVID-19. The protocol was immunoSEQ multiplex PCR, while the TCRdb copy is restricted to in-frame clones and leaves out a portion. The sample comprises around 52,000 clones, around 90% of which are singletons, and 20% to 25% rests with the top ten. Sample: peripheral blood. The receptors shown here come from a woman of 80 years or more with COVID-19, enrolled during active disease.

The CDR3 reads CASSTGGLEETQYF. In DNA, the CDR3 is TGTGCCAGTAGTACAGGGGGGCTGGAAGAGACCCAGTACTTC. This chain joins TRBV19 and TRBJ2-5; possibly TRBD1 for D (7 bases). The CDR3 has 14 residues. CDR1 LNHDA and CDR2 SQIVND come from the germline V gene (reference sequence). V dropped 4 bases and J dropped 3 bases, with 12 bases sitting between them. The entire variable domain, with the rest obtained from reference TRBV19 and TRBJ2-5, is as follows: DGGITQSPKYLFRKEGQNVTLSCEQNLNHDAMYWYRQDPGQGLRLIYYSQIVNDFQKGDIAEGYSVSREKKESFPLTVTSAQKNPTAFYLCASSTGGLEETQYFGPGTRLLVL.

This clone was counted only a few times. The chain joins TRBV18 to TRBJ2-2, with TRBD1 identical over 8 bases. V lost 3 bases to trimming and J lost 1 base; unmatched junction nucleotides: 1. The V gene's germline CDR1 is KGHSH and CDR2 LQKENI. The CDR3 is 15 amino acids. DNA of the CDR3: TGTGCCAGCTCACCGGGGACAGGGAACACCGGGGAGCTGTTTTTT. Protein sequence: CASSPGTGNTGELFF. Looking up the rest from reference TRBV18 and TRBJ2-2 gives the full variable domain: NAGVMQNPRHLVRRRGQEARLRCSPMKGHSHVYWYRQLPEEGLKFMVYLQKENIIDESGMPKERFSAEFPKEGPSILRIQQVVRGDSAAYFCASSPGTGNTGELFFGEGSRLTVL.

This chain uses TRBV3-1 (or the pseudogene TRBV3-2) with TRBJ1-2, with unresolved D. This CDR3 region has 18 residues. V was shortened by 2 bases and J by 3 bases, with 22 bases between the two germline ends. Looked up from germline, CDR1 is LGHDT and CDR2 is YNNKEL (reference sequence). CDR3 amino acids: CASSQQPLLADDDYGYTF. CDR3 coding DNA: TGTGCCAGCAGCCAACAACCCCTCCTCGCGGATGACGACTATGGCTACACCTTC.

The chain has TRBV7-9 and TRBJ1-3, with D maybe TRBD1 (5 bases). Germline values: CDR1 SEHNR, CDR2 FQNEAQ (reference sequence). The ends were cut back, 5 bases at V and 4 bases at J, with 15 bases in the middle. The CDR3 has 15 amino acids. CDR3 amino acids: CASSLGQGGGNTIYF. The DNA of the CDR3 is TGTGCCAGCAGCCTGGGTCAGGGTGGAGGAAACACCATATATTTT.

This clone was seen once. The V and J genes are TRBV7-9 and TRBJ1-1; D is perhaps TRBD1 (5 bases). Trimming took 5 bases from V and 6 from J, leaving 13 bases between them. CDR1 SEHNR and CDR2 FQNEAQ come from the germline V gene (reference sequence). CDR3 length: 13 residues. The CDR3, as DNA: TGTGCCAGCAGCATATTGCAGGGTTCTGAAGCTTTCTTT. Residues: CASSILQGSEAFF. Supplemented by reference TRBV7-9 and TRBJ1-1, the full variable domain reads DTGVSQNPRHKITKRGQNVTFRCDPISEHNRLYWYRQTLGQGPEFLTYFQNEAQLEKSRLLSDRFSAERPKGSFSTLEIQRTEQGDSAMYLCASSILQGSEAFFGQGTRLTVV.

The chain links TRBV6-5 to TRBJ2-2; D is unclear. Trimming removed 0 bases at V and 4 bases at J, with 9 bases between. The CDR3 runs 15 residues. Looked up from germline, CDR1 is MNHEY and CDR2 is SVGAGI. The CDR3 protein is CASSYSTRSTGELFF. The CDR3 DNA reads TGTGCCAGCAGTTACTCGACCCGGAGCACCGGGGAGCTGTTTTTT.

The rearrangement uses TRBV18 and TRBJ1-6, with TRBD1 matching 8 bases. The CDR3 is made up of 15 amino acids. Looked up from germline, CDR1 is KGHSH and CDR2 is LQKENI. Unmatched junction bases numbered 4, after V lost 3 bases and J lost 6 bases. Here the CDR3 DNA reads TGTGCCAGCTCACCCGGGGACAGGACTAATTCACCCCTCCACTTT. It yields the protein CASSPGDRTNSPLHF. Full variable domain (rest looked up from reference TRBV18 and TRBJ1-6): NAGVMQNPRHLVRRRGQEARLRCSPMKGHSHVYWYRQLPEEGLKFMVYLQKENIIDESGMPKERFSAEFPKEGPSILRIQQVVRGDSAAYFCASSPGDRTNSPLHFGNGTRLTVT.

This clone has only one observation. The chain carries TRBV18 and TRBJ1-5; possibly TRBD1 for D (5 bases). The CDR3 contains 15 residues. V lost 0 bases and J lost 9, with 15 bases in between. Germline-derived CDR1 and CDR2 are KGHSH and LQKENI. The chain's CDR3 is CASSPPGPSGTPQHF. The DNA for the CDR3 is TGTGCCAGCTCACCACCAGGGCCTAGCGGGACGCCCCAGCATTTT.